This T cell receptor (beta chain) was profiled in a study of blood T cell repertoires in COVID-19. V trimming: 2 bases; J trimming: 3 bases; junction bases outside the gene matches: 0. This CDR3 comprises 14 residues. Germline V gives CDR1 LGHNA, CDR2 YSLEER. Using immunoSEQ multiplex PCR, the repertoire was profiled, and TCRdb retains in-frame clones only, with some absent. The sample contains some 290,000 clones, approximately 91% of which appear only once. This TCR was recovered from a woman aged 40 to 50 with acute COVID-19. The rearrangement links TRBV4-3 to TRBJ2-7; 11 nucleotides match TRBD2. The sample taken for sequencing was PBMCs or T cells enriched from blood (not recorded which). Here the CDR3 reads CASSQLAGGYEQYF. The DNA of the CDR3 is TGCGCCAGCAGCCAACTAGCGGGAGGCTACGAGCAGTACTTC.